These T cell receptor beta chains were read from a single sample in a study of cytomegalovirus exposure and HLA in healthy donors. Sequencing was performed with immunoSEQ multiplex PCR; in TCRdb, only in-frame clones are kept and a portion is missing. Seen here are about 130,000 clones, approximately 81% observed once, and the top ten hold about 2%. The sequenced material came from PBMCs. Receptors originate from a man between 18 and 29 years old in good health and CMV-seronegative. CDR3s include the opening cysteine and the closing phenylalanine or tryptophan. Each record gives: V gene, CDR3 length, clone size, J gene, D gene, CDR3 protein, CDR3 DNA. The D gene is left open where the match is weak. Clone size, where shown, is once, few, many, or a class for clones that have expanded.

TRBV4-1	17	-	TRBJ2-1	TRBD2	CASSQAVGGRANDEQFF	TGCGCCAGCAGCCAAGCAGTTGGCGGGAGGGCAAACGATGAGCAGTTCTTC
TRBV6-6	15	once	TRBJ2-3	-	CASSYAGVGTDTQYF	TGTGCCAGCAGTTACGCAGGGGTCGGCACAGATACGCAGTATTTT
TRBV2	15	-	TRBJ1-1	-	CASSEDGSGNPEAFF	TGTGCCAGCAGTGAAGATGGGTCGGGTAATCCTGAAGCTTTCTTT
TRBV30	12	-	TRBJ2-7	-	CAWSRGSYEQYF	TGTGCCTGGAGTAGGGGGAGCTACGAGCAGTACTTC
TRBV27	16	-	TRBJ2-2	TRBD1	CASSADRGHPPGELFF	TGTGCCAGCAGCGCGGACAGGGGCCATCCTCCCGGGGAGCTGTTTTTT
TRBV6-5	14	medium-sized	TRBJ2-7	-	CASSYSSSSYEQYF	TGTGCCAGCAGTTACTCTTCCAGTTCCTACGAGCAGTACTTC
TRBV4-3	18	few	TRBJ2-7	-	CASSREHSGTGVYYEQYF	TGCGCCAGCAGCCGAGAACATAGTGGAACGGGAGTGTACTACGAGCAGTACTTC
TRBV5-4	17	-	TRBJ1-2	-	CASSSWNERAANYGYTF	TGTGCCAGCAGCTCTTGGAACGAGCGGGCAGCGAACTATGGCTACACCTTC
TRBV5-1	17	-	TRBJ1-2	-	CASSLRPDRSDNYGYTF	TGCGCCAGCAGCTTGAGGCCCGACAGGTCTGATAACTATGGCTACACCTTC
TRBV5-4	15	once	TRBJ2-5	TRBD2	CASSLRAGGPEWQYF	TGTGCCAGCAGCTTGAGGGCGGGAGGGCCGGAGTGGCAGTACTTC
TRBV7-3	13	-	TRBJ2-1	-	CASSSQGITEQFF	TGTGCCAGCAGCTCCCAGGGCATTACTGAGCAGTTCTTC
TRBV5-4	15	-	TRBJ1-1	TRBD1	CASSLGTGGSTEAFF	TGTGCCAGCAGCTTGGGGACAGGTGGAAGCACTGAAGCTTTCTTT
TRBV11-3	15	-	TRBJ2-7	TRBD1	CASSLKTGGVGEQYF	TGTGCCAGCAGCTTGAAAACAGGGGGCGTTGGGGAGCAGTACTTC
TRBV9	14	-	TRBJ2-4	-	CASSATGFPLIQYF	TGTGCCAGCAGCGCAACAGGATTTCCGTTGATTCAGTACTTC
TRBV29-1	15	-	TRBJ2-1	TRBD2	CSVSGSGSSYNEQFF	TGCAGCGTTTCGGGAAGCGGGAGCTCCTACAATGAGCAGTTCTTC
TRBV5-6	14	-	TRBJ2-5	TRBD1	CASSADDREETQYF	TGTGCCAGCAGCGCGGACGACAGGGAAGAGACCCAGTACTTC
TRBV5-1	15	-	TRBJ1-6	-	CASSLVPGDNSPLHF	TGCGCCAGCAGCTTGGTCCCAGGGGATAATTCACCCCTCCACTTT
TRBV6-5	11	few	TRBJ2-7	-	CASRTGYEQYF	TGTGCCAGCAGGACAGGCTACGAGCAGTACTTC
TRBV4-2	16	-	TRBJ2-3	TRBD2	CASSQEREGGPDTQYF	TGTGCCAGCAGCCAGGAGCGGGAGGGGGGCCCAGATACGCAGTATTTT
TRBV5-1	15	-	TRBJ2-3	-	CASSWRVPDTDTQYF	TGCGCCAGCAGCTGGAGGGTTCCCGATACAGATACGCAGTATTTT
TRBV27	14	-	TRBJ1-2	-	CASSFGRANYGYTF	TGTGCCAGCAGTTTTGGGAGGGCGAACTATGGCTACACCTTC
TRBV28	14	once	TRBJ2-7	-	CASSLWQGSYEQYF	TGTGCCAGCAGTTTATGGCAGGGATCCTACGAGCAGTACTTC
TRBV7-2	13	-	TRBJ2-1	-	CASSHATSCEQFF	TGTGCCAGCAGCCACGCCACTAGCTGTGAGCAGTTCTTC
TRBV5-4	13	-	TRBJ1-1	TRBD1	CASSFPDRGEAFF	TGTGCCAGCAGCTTCCCGGACAGGGGTGAAGCTTTCTTT
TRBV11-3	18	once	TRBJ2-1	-	CASSLGADPGANYCEQFF	TGTGCCAGCAGCTTAGGAGCGGATCCAGGGGCTAACTACTGTGAGCAGTTCTTC
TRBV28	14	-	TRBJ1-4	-	CASSPRDRDEKLFF	TGTGCCAGCAGTCCGCGGGACCGTGATGAAAAACTGTTTTTT
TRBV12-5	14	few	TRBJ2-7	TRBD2	CASGASGSGYEQYF	TGTGCTAGTGGGGCGAGCGGGAGCGGATACGAGCAGTACTTC
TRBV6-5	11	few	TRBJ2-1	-	CASTFLSEQFF	TGTGCCAGCACCTTTCTGAGTGAGCAGTTCTTC
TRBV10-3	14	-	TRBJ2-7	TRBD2	CAISEVAGTYEQYF	TGTGCCATCAGTGAGGTAGCGGGAACCTACGAGCAGTACTTC
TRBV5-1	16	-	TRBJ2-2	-	CASTRRLDTNTGELFF	TGCGCCAGCACCCGAAGACTAGACACGAACACCGGGGAGCTGTTTTTT
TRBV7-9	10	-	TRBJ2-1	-	CASSWPEQFF	TGTGCCAGCAGTTGGCCTGAGCAGTTCTTC
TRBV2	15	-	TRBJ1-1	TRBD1	CASRPTTGGRCEAFF	TGTGCCAGCAGGCCCACCACAGGGGGGCGATGTGAAGCTTTCTTT
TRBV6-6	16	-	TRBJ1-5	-	CASSYSGGTSNQPQHF	TGTGCCAGCAGTTACTCCGGCGGCACTAGCAATCAGCCCCAGCATTTT
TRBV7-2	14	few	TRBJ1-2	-	CASSLDTGIYGYTF	TGTGCCAGCAGCTTAGATACGGGAATATATGGCTACACCTTC
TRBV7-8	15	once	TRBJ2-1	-	CASSLGRHGDNEQFF	TGTGCCAGCAGCTTAGGGCGGCACGGAGACAATGAGCAGTTCTTC
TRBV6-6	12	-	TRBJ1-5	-	CASGEGFQPQHF	TGTGCCAGCGGGGAGGGGTTCCAGCCCCAGCATTTT
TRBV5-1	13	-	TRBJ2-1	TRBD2	CAALLAVYNEQFF	TGCGCAGCACTTCTAGCGGTCTACAATGAGCAGTTCTTC
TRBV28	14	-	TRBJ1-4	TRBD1	CASSPGQMNEKLFF	TGTGCCAGCAGTCCGGGACAGATGAATGAAAAACTGTTTTTT
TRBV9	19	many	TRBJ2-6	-	CASSVARDTRSSQANVLTF	TGTGCCAGCAGCGTAGCCCGGGATACGCGGTCTTCGCAGGCCAACGTCCTGACTTTC
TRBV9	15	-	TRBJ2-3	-	CASARRGPPTDTQYF	TGTGCCAGCGCTAGGCGGGGACCCCCCACAGATACGCAGTATTTT
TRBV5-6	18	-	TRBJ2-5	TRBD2	CASSRYGFGQREGKTQYF	TGTGCCAGCAGTCGCTATGGGTTTGGCCAGCGGGAGGGAAAGACCCAGTACTTC
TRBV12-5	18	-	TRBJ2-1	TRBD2	CASGLVGLAGSADNEQFF	TGTGCTAGTGGTTTGGTCGGACTAGCGGGTTCTGCGGACAATGAGCAGTTCTTC
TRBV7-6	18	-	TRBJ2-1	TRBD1	CASSFRRVPGQGENEQFF	TGTGCCAGCAGCTTTAGAAGGGTTCCGGGACAGGGGGAAAATGAGCAGTTCTTC
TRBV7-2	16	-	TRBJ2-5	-	CASSLGLAVVQETQYF	TGTGCCAGCAGCTTAGGGCTAGCAGTGGTCCAAGAGACCCAGTACTTC
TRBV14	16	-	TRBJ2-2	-	CASSQPTLQGLGELFF	TGTGCCAGCAGCCAGCCGACCCTCCAGGGTCTCGGGGAGCTGTTTTTT
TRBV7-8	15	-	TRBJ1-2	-	CASSLEVDSNYGYTF	TGTGCCAGCAGCTTAGAGGTGGACAGCAACTATGGCTACACCTTC
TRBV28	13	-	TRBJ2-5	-	CASSQSWAETQYF	TGTGCCAGCAGTCAAAGTTGGGCAGAGACCCAGTACTTC
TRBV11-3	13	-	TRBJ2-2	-	CASSLSVLGELFF	TGTGCCAGCAGCTTATCGGTGCTCGGGGAGCTGTTTTTT
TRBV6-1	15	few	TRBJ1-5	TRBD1	CASTGQWIVNQPQHF	TGTGCCAGCACGGGACAGTGGATCGTCAATCAGCCCCAGCATTTT
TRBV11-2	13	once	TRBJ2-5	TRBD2	CASRVTSEETQYF	TGTGCCAGCAGAGTAACTAGCGAAGAGACCCAGTACTTC
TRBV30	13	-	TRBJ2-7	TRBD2	CAWAQREMYEQYF	TGTGCCTGGGCTCAGCGGGAAATGTACGAGCAGTACTTC
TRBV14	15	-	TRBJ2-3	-	CASSQVPSGTDTQYF	TGTGCCAGCAGCCAAGTGCCCAGCGGGACAGATACGCAGTATTTT
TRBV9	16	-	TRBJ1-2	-	CASSALGASVNYGYTF	TGTGCCAGCAGCGCCCTGGGGGCATCCGTTAACTATGGCTACACCTTC
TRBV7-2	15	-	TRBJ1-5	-	CASSLVGAGEQPQHF	TGTGCCAGCAGCTTAGTAGGAGCGGGGGAACAGCCCCAGCATTTT